These T cell receptor beta chains were read from a single sample in a study of blood T cell repertoires in COVID-19. The protocol was immunoSEQ multiplex PCR, while the TCRdb copy is restricted to in-frame clones and leaves out a portion. The table records roughly 77,000 clones, around 90% of them present only once. Sequencing was carried out using peripheral blood. The receptor source for this set is a man over 45 with active COVID-19. The CDR3 runs from the conserved cysteine through the conserved F or W. A D gene is named only where the DNA matches it firmly. Size values are once, few and many counts, or a class for expanded clones, and some rows have none.

size	D	J	V	DNA	CDR3
NA	TRBD1	TRBJ1-6	TRBV2	TGTGCCAGCAGTGGGGGACAGTCAAGTTCACCCCTCCACTTT	CASSGGQSSSPLHF
NA	TRBD1	TRBJ2-7	TRBV5-8	TGTGCCAGCAGCTCACAGGGGGTCTACGAGCAGTACTTC	CASSSQGVYEQYF
NA	NA	TRBJ2-2	TRBV12-5	TGTGCTAGTGGTGTCGACAGACCCGGGGAGCTGTTTTTT	CASGVDRPGELFF
once	NA	TRBJ1-6	TRBV3-1/TRBV3-2	TGTGCCAGCAGTCCATACAGGGTGCATTCACCCCTCCACTTT	CASSPYRVHSPLHF
NA	TRBD1	TRBJ1-1	TRBV5-1	TGCGCCAGCAGCTTGGTTGTCGGGGGACAGGGGGCTGAAGCTTTCTTT	CASSLVVGGQGAEAFF
NA	NA	TRBJ2-7	TRBV7-9	TGTGCCAGCAGCTCCTTCGATCTACCCCGGGGTCGATACCCCTACGAGCAGTACTTC	CASSSFDLPRGRYPYEQYF
NA	NA	TRBJ2-3	TRBV2	TGTGCCAGCAGTGAACTAGCGTCATTCACAGATACGCAGTATTTT	CASSELASFTDTQYF
NA	NA	TRBJ1-1	TRBV5-4	TGTGCCAGCAGCTTGGTCGCTAGTTCGCATACTGAAGCTTTCTTT	CASSLVASSHTEAFF
NA	NA	TRBJ1-1	TRBV7-9	TGTGCCAGCAGCTTAGAGTCGGGGAACACTGAAGCTTTCTTT	CASSLESGNTEAFF
NA	TRBD1	TRBJ2-5	TRBV4-1	TGCGCCAGCAGCCAGCCGGGACAGGGTTTGGAGACCCAGTACTTC	CASSQPGQGLETQYF
NA	TRBD1	TRBJ2-3	TRBV2	TGTGCCAGCAGAGCCCGGGACAGGGTGTTCACAGATACGCAGTATTTT	CASRARDRVFTDTQYF
NA	TRBD1	TRBJ2-1	TRBV5-1	TGCGCCAGCAGCCCCGACAGGGACAAACAGTTCTTC	CASSPDRDKQFF
NA	NA	TRBJ2-1	TRBV6-2/TRBV6-3	TGTGCCAGCAGCCAATCTAGTGGAGGTGGAAATGAGCAGTTCTTC	CASSQSSGGGNEQFF
NA	NA	TRBJ2-3	TRBV20-1	TGCAGTGCTAGTCACGACAGAGCGCAGTATTTT	CSASHDRAQYF
NA	NA	TRBJ1-4	TRBV18	TGTGCCAGCTCACCATCGGGTGTTGGAAAACTGTTTTTT	CASSPSGVGKLFF
NA	TRBD1	TRBJ2-2	TRBV19	TGTGCCAGTAGTATAGGGACAGGTAACACCGGGGAGCTGTTTTTT	CASSIGTGNTGELFF
once	TRBD1	TRBJ1-1	TRBV18	TGTGCCAGCTCACCGGGACAGGGGCCGGGTAACACTGAAGCTTTCTTT	CASSPGQGPGNTEAFF
NA	NA	TRBJ2-1	TRBV3-1/TRBV3-2	TGTGCCAGCAGCCTTTCCGGGACTTTAAATGAGCAGTTCTTC	CASSLSGTLNEQFF
NA	TRBD2	TRBJ2-5	TRBV28	TGTGCCAGCAGTTCCTCCGGGACTAGCGGGAGATGGGAGACCCAGTACTTC	CASSSSGTSGRWETQYF
NA	NA	TRBJ2-7	TRBV19	TGTGCCAGTAGCCAGGATTACTACGAGCAGTACTTC	CASSQDYYEQYF
NA	TRBD1	TRBJ2-2	TRBV7-6	TGTGCCACCGCGACAGGGCCGAACACCGGGGAGCTGTTTTTT	CATATGPNTGELFF
NA	TRBD2	TRBJ2-7	TRBV28	TGTGCCAGCAGTAACTGGGGGGGAGCCTCCTACGAGCAGTACTTC	CASSNWGGASYEQYF
few	TRBD1	TRBJ1-6	TRBV4-2	TGTGCCAGCAGCCAAGGCAGCGGGACAGGGGCACGGACCCTCCACTTT	CASSQGSGTGARTLHF
NA	TRBD1	TRBJ1-1	TRBV30	TGTGCCTGGAGTGTACAGGGGGTAAGCACTGAAGCTTTCTTT	CAWSVQGVSTEAFF
NA	NA	TRBJ2-7	TRBV7-2	TGTGCCAGCAGCAGGGCTAGCGCAAATGGCGGCGAGCAGTACTTC	CASSRASANGGEQYF
NA	TRBD1	TRBJ1-2	TRBV27	TGTGCCAGCAGTTTAAGACAGGGGTATGGCTACACCTTC	CASSLRQGYGYTF
NA	TRBD1	TRBJ2-1	TRBV10-3	TGTGCCATCACCCGGACAGGGGATGGTGAGCAGTTCTTC	CAITRTGDGEQFF
NA	NA	TRBJ2-2	TRBV3-1/TRBV3-2	TGTGCCAGCAGCCAGCACGCCAGGGGAAAGGGGAACACCGGGGAGCTGTTTTTT	CASSQHARGKGNTGELFF
NA	NA	TRBJ2-1	TRBV7-9	TGTGCCAGCAGTGTCGTACTAGGACCTTACAATGAGCAGTTCTTC	CASSVVLGPYNEQFF
NA	NA	TRBJ1-2	TRBV5-4	TGTGCCAGCAGCTCACGGACAGCTCCCTATGGCTACACCTTC	CASSSRTAPYGYTF
NA	TRBD1	TRBJ1-6	TRBV6-5	TGTGCCAGCAGCGTTACAGGGGAGGATTCACCCCTCCACTTT	CASSVTGEDSPLHF
once	NA	TRBJ2-2	TRBV18	TGTGCCAGCTCATGGCGGGTGAAGGACACCGGGGAGCTGTTTTTT	CASSWRVKDTGELFF
NA	TRBD1	TRBJ1-1	TRBV28	TGTGCCAGCTCCTACCAGGGGGCATCTGAAGCTTTCTTT	CASSYQGASEAFF
NA	NA	TRBJ1-1	TRBV5-6	TGTGCCAGCAGCTTGGCTGGTCGGCGGCCGAACACTGAAGCTTTCTTT	CASSLAGRRPNTEAFF
few	NA	TRBJ1-3	TRBV7-9	TGTGCCAGCAGCTTAGCGCGAGGGCAATCTGGAAACACCATATATTTT	CASSLARGQSGNTIYF
NA	TRBD1	TRBJ2-7	TRBV29-1	TGCAGCGTTGTCGGGACAGGGACCTCCTACGAGCAGTACTTC	CSVVGTGTSYEQYF
NA	NA	TRBJ1-6	TRBV28	TGTGCCAGCAGTTTTGCGAGCTCCTATAATTCACCCCTCCACTTT	CASSFASSYNSPLHF
NA	NA	TRBJ1-1	TRBV5-5	TGTGCCAGCAGCGAAACCTCGGACACTGAAGCTTTCTTT	CASSETSDTEAFF
NA	TRBD2	TRBJ2-5	TRBV20-1	TGCAGTGCTAGTAAGGGACTAGCGGAACCGACCCAGTACTTC	CSASKGLAEPTQYF
once	TRBD2	TRBJ2-7	TRBV19	TGTGCCAGTAGTATACGGGGCGGGAGCGGATACGAGCAGTACTTC	CASSIRGGSGYEQYF
NA	NA	TRBJ2-7	TRBV27	TGTGCCAGCAGTTTAAGTCTGGGGGGCGAGCAGTACTTC	CASSLSLGGEQYF
NA	NA	TRBJ2-2	TRBV7-3	TGTGCCAGCAGCTTAAACGCTAGGAGGAACACCGGGGAGCTGTTTTTT	CASSLNARRNTGELFF
NA	NA	TRBJ1-3	TRBV2	TGTGCCAGCAGTGAGGGGGGTAACGGTTTCGGAAACACCATATATTTT	CASSEGGNGFGNTIYF
NA	NA	TRBJ2-7	TRBV5-4	TGTGCCAGCAGCCTGGGACTTAACTACGAGCAGTACTTC	CASSLGLNYEQYF
NA	TRBD2	TRBJ2-1	TRBV6-2/TRBV6-3	TGTGCCAGCAGTCAGGGCGGGGGGCATTCCTACAATGAGCAGTTCTTC	CASSQGGGHSYNEQFF
once	TRBD1	TRBJ2-7	TRBV7-3	TGTGCCAGCAGCCAGGGGGTTTCCTACGAGCAGTACTTC	CASSQGVSYEQYF
NA	NA	TRBJ2-5	TRBV3-1/TRBV3-2	TGTGCCAGCAGCCAAGATCTCGCTAGCAATAGGGAGACCCAGTACTTC	CASSQDLASNRETQYF
NA	NA	TRBJ1-1	TRBV5-1	TGCGCCAGCAGCCAGGGTCGGGTGAACACTGAAGCTTTCTTT	CASSQGRVNTEAFF